This T cell receptor beta chain originates from a study of T cells in narcolepsy. Libraries were prepared by immunoSEQ multiplex PCR; TCRdb keeps only in-frame clonotypes and omits some of them. The sample lists 30,000 to 35,000 clones, around 80% occurring once. Findings of the study overall: Blood of same and different patients, but not healthy controls, reportedly held recurring autoreactive clonotypes. Comparing one patient's CSF and blood CD4+ clonotypes highlighted HCRT- and TRIB2-specific autoreactive clonotypes. In some patient and control memory CD4+ samples, autoreactive clones were absent.

Germline CDR1 SGDLS, CDR2 YYNGEE. V shed 0 bases, J shed 7 bases, and the junction held 5 bases outside the gene matches. This CDR3 spans 15 amino acids. About this clone: Its antigen is undetermined.

The chain couples TRBV9 to TRBJ1-4; the match to TRBD1 covers 8 bases. This clonotype was obtained from a human donor in good health. Sequencing was performed on memory (CD45RA-) CD4+ T cells from blood. CDR3 in DNA: TGTGCCAGCAGCGTAGGCGACAGGGGTTCTGAAAAACTGTTTTTT. Amino acids: CASSVGDRGSEKLFF.